The 19 T cell receptor beta chains below all came from one sample that was sequenced in a study of cytomegalovirus exposure and HLA in healthy donors. The PCR employed 60 Vbeta primers together with 13 Jbeta primers. Profiled with immunoSEQ multiplex PCR; TCRdb holds only in-frame clones, not every one. The sample lists 110,000 or so clones; about four fifths were seen once. Sequences were obtained from PBMCs. The receptors originated from a woman under 30 in good health and CMV-seronegative.

This rearrangement joins TRBV2 to TRBJ2-7; TRBD2 agrees at 10 bases. V shed 7 bases, J shed 0 bases, and the junction held 15 bases outside the gene matches. CDR1 SNHLY and CDR2 FYNNEI come from the germline V gene. The CDR3 is 18 residues long. The CDR3 region is CASKFNSGRQRSSYEQYF. In DNA, the CDR3 is TGTGCCAGCAAATTTAATAGCGGGAGGCAGAGGAGCTCCTACGAGCAGTACTTC.

V gene TRBV30 combines with J gene TRBJ2-3; D might be TRBD2 (5 bases). The CDR3 sequence is 13 residues long. Trimming took off 7 bases at V and 3 bases at J, with 14 bases between the two ends. Germline loops: CDR1 GTSNPN, CDR2 SVGIG (reference sequence). The CDR3 nucleotides read TGTGCCTCCGCAATCCGGGGAACAGATACGCAGTATTTT. This gives the protein CASAIRGTDTQYF.

The V gene is TRBV19, the J gene TRBJ2-2; 8 bases line up with TRBD2. With 2 bases clipped from V and 1 base from J, the junction kept 9 bases outside the gene matches. Per germline, CDR1 LNHDA and CDR2 SQIVND (reference sequence). The CDR3 runs to 18 residues. The CDR3 loop reads CASSILSNGRGNTGELFF. The CDR3 nucleotides are TGTGCCAGTAGTATACTGAGTAACGGGAGGGGGAACACCGGGGAGCTGTTTTTT.

This sequence joins TRBV5-1 and TRBJ2-3; maybe TRBD1 (6 bases). Trimming removed 4 bases from V and 0 bases from J, with 12 bases in between. Germline V gene sequence: CDR1 SGHRS, CDR2 YFSETQ. This CDR3 is 15 amino acids long. In nucleotides, the CDR3 is TGCGCCAGCAGCCCGGGACAAATAAGCACAGATACGCAGTATTTT. Amino acid sequence: CASSPGQISTDTQYF.

The genes are TRBV11-2 and TRBJ1-2; D is unresolved. Trimming removed 5 bases at V and 4 bases at J, with 8 bases between. The CDR3 is 12 residues long. Germline V lookup: CDR1 SGHAT, CDR2 FQNNGV. CDR3 sequence reads: CASSLSTYGYTF. Here the CDR3 DNA reads TGTGCCAGCAGCCTAAGTACCTATGGCTACACCTTC.

The gene calls are TRBV6-5 and TRBJ1-5; TRBD1 might be the D (5 bases). The CDR3 covers 14 residues. V was cut by 3 bases and J by 6 bases, with 12 bases left in between. Germline V lookup: CDR1 MNHEY, CDR2 SVGAGI. CDR3 bases: TGTGCCAGCAGTTATGGCAGGGTCGGTCAGCCCCAGCATTTT. Residues: CASSYGRVGQPQHF.

The chain combines TRBV13 with TRBJ2-2; 14 nucleotides match TRBD2. After removal of 5 bases from V and 5 bases from J, the junction contained 10 bases not matched to a gene. Per germline, CDR1 PRHDT and CDR2 FYEKMQ (reference sequence). This CDR3 is built from 18 residues. The chain's CDR3 is CASSLFGLAGGPTGELFF. The CDR3 region has the DNA TGTGCCAGCAGCCTATTCGGACTAGCGGGGGGCCCGACCGGGGAGCTGTTTTTT.

The V and J genes are TRBV5-4 and TRBJ1-2, with unresolved D. Germline values: CDR1 SGHNT, CDR2 YYREEE (reference sequence). The ends were cut back, 4 bases at V and 8 bases at J, with 21 bases in the middle. The CDR3 sequence is 15 residues long. Here the CDR3 reads CASSQPEVGWHGYTF. The CDR3 region has the DNA TGTGCCAGCAGCCAGCCTGAGGTCGGGTGGCACGGCTACACCTTC.

The chain joins TRBV2 to TRBJ1-1, with 7 bases matching TRBD1. The CDR3 totals 14 residues. J gave up 0 bases and V 7 bases, and 5 bases lay outside the gene matches. Per the germline V gene, CDR1 is SNHLY and CDR2 is FYNNEI. The DNA for the CDR3 is TGTGCCAGCACCTGGACAGGAATGAACACTGAAGCTTTCTTT. Translated: CASTWTGMNTEAFF. Combining the CDR3 with reference TRBV2 and TRBJ1-1 gives the whole variable domain EPEVTQTPSHQVTQMGQEVILRCVPISNHLYFYWYRQILGQKVEFLVSFYNNEISEKSEIFDDQFSVERPDGSNFTLKIRSTKLEDSAMYFCASTWTGMNTEAFFGQGTRLTVV.

The chain carries TRBV27 and TRBJ2-7, with D maybe TRBD2 (6 bases). Trimming cost V 2 bases and J 0 bases, with 8 bases left between them. Germline V gene sequence: CDR1 MNHEY, CDR2 SMNVEV (reference sequence). This CDR3 region has 14 residues. CDR3 sequence (DNA): TGTGCCAGCAGTTTACGGGGGACCTCCTACGAGCAGTACTTC. It yields the protein CASSLRGTSYEQYF.

As DNA, the CDR3 is TGCGCCAGCAGCCCGGGACTAGCGACCTACAATGAGCAGTTCTTC. The encoded protein is CASSPGLATYNEQFF. The chain combines TRBV5-1 with TRBJ2-1; TRBD2 matches at 10 bases. In germline, CDR1 is SGHRS, CDR2 YFSETQ. The CDR3 is 15 residues long. V shed 4 bases and J 2 bases; nucleotides not matched to a gene: 3. The complete variable domain, with remaining parts taken from reference TRBV5-1 and TRBJ2-1, reads KAGVTQTPRYLIKTRGQQVTLSCSPISGHRSVSWYQQTPGQGLQFLFEYFSETQRNKGNFPGRFSGRQFSNSRSEMNVSTLELGDSALYLCASSPGLATYNEQFFGPGTRLTVL.

The count of this clone is one. The chain uses TRBV4-1 and TRBJ1-4, with 9 nucleotides matching TRBD1. Germline trimming cut 1 base from V and 5 bases from J; bases unmatched to any gene: 5. The CDR3 extends over 16 amino acids. Germline V gives CDR1 MGHRA, CDR2 YSYEKL. The CDR3 sequence is CASSQGPGQGNEKLFF. The CDR3 DNA reads as TGCGCCAGCAGCCAAGGACCCGGACAGGGGAATGAAAAACTGTTTTTT.

This clone was recorded only once. In nucleotides, the CDR3 is TGTGCCAGCAGCGTAGGGCCGAACACTGAAGCTTTCTTT. Amino acid sequence: CASSVGPNTEAFF. The rearrangement joins TRBV9 to TRBJ1-1; D is undetermined. The CDR3 is made up of 13 amino acids. Per the germline V gene, CDR1 is SGDLS and CDR2 is YYNGEE. Trimming left V 0 bases short and J 1 base short, with 4 bases between.

The CDR3 coding sequence is TGTGCCAGCAGCCTGGGACAGACTTCCTACGAGCAGTACTTC. Its protein is CASSLGQTSYEQYF. This rearrangement joins TRBV7-2 to TRBJ2-7; 7 nucleotides match TRBD1. The CDR3 is 14 amino acids. Germline CDR1 reads SGHTA; CDR2 reads FQGNSA. Trimming cost V 5 bases and J 1 base; bases outside gene matches: 5.

The chain uses TRBV27 and TRBJ1-4, with 7 positions matching TRBD1. Germline trimming cut 5 bases from V and 7 bases from J; bases unmatched to any gene: 7. The CDR3 spans 14 residues. Germline CDR1 and CDR2: MNHEY and SMNVEV (reference sequence). CDR3 coding DNA: TGTGCCAGCAGTCAACAGGGGTTCGGTGAAAAACTGTTTTTT. The encoded protein is CASSQQGFGEKLFF.

The chain employs TRBV27 and TRBJ1-2, with D uncertain. From germline, CDR1 is MNHEY and CDR2 SMNVEV (reference sequence). CDR3 length: 12 residues. Trimming left V 1 base short and J 8 bases short, with 8 bases between. The CDR3 reads CASSLYGSGYTF. DNA of the CDR3: TGTGCCAGCAGTTTATACGGGTCCGGCTACACCTTC.

The chain employs TRBV6-5 and TRBJ1-5; a possible D gene is TRBD1 (5 bases). The germline gives CDR1 MNHEY, CDR2 SVGAGI. This CDR3 has 14 amino acids. Deletions cut 2 bases from V and 6 bases from J, with 11 bases between. CDR3 protein: CASSYGARGQPQHF. The CDR3 bases are TGTGCCAGCAGTTACGGGGCAAGGGGTCAGCCCCAGCATTTT.

This sequence joins TRBV5-6 and TRBJ1-2; D is perhaps TRBD1 (6 bases). V lost 4 bases to trimming and J lost 8 bases, with 12 bases between them. The length of the CDR3 is 12 residues. In germline, CDR1 is SGHDT, CDR2 YYEEEE. The CDR3 coding sequence is TGTGCCAGCAGCCTCTACAGGGCCGGCTACACCTTC. Protein sequence: CASSLYRAGYTF.

The chain recombines TRBV11-3 with TRBJ1-2; maybe TRBD1 (5 bases). V lost 3 bases and J lost 4, with 15 bases in between. Germline loops: CDR1 SGHNT, CDR2 YENEEA. This CDR3 contains 15 residues. The DNA for the CDR3 is TGTGCCAGCAGCTTTGAAGGGGAAGTGGGCTATGGCTACACCTTC. It codes for CASSFEGEVGYGYTF.